This T cell receptor (beta chain) was recorded in a study of blood T cell repertoires in COVID-19. About the study: The cDNA or gDNA used as material had been derived from T cells, B-cell-depleted T cells, or PBMCs.

Participants had their cohort set by participant-reported clinical history. This table comes from immunoSEQ multiplex PCR, and its TCRdb copy is limited to in-frame clones, with some not included. There are more than 300,000 clones in the sample; approximately 90% occur only once, and less than 1.5% lies in the top ten. The sequence was obtained from a woman aged 18-29 years who had recovered from COVID-19. Source material: PBMCs or T cells enriched from blood (not recorded which).

CDR3 loop: CASTPSSNQPQHF. For the CDR3, the DNA is TGTGCCAGCACCCCCAGTAGCAATCAGCCCCAGCATTTT. The genes are TRBV7-3 and TRBJ1-5; D uncertain. V lost 7 bases and J lost 0, with 7 bases in between. This CDR3 contains 13 residues. Germline V lookup: CDR1 SGHTA, CDR2 FQGTGA.